The entry that follows covers one TCR beta chain sequence. This clone appeared once. Its antigen remains unidentified. No per-base quality is available; no much larger clone lies one base away. The collaborating institutions used their own protocols to collect whole blood in K2EDTA tubes. For TCRbeta analysis, collaborators shipped samples in one of three forms: frozen whole blood, isolated PBMCs, or DNA extracted from either of those sample types. TCRbeta CDR3 regions were amplified from genomic DNA by means of the immunoSEQ Assay, a bias-controlled multiplex PCR. Processing in the source paper ran as follows. The number of nucleated cells in each sample was estimated by amplification of reference gene primers within the assay. To quantify the absolute abundance of each unique TCRbeta CDR3 rearrangement, sequence reads were collapsed and filtered. Productive Simpson clonality was computed per sample as the square root of Simpson's diversity index over productive rearrangements. In its TCRdb copy, this immuneACCESS table keeps in-frame sequences only and misses some clones. Where compared with another copy, unresolved V genes explain less than half of these, and the others have no known cause. V and J calls and clone size are given by that table; D and trimming were obtained from the DNA. Recorded for this sample are just under 150,000 clones; around nine tenths of them occurred a single time. Together, the top ten hold approximately 9% of the sample.

The data are from a study of blood T cell repertoires in COVID-19 (dated by TCRdb to 2018 to 2021). At the level of the whole study: The collaborator samples originated in the United States, Italy and Spain and spanned the acute and convalescent phases of COVID-19. The material from the prospective study consisted of cDNA or gDNA derived from T cells, B-cell-depleted T cells, or PBMCs. Deeply sampled blood TCRbeta repertoires from subjects exposed to, actively infected with, or recovered from COVID-19 were included in the dataset. The repertoires were released in a freely available public database meant as a resource for research on the immune response to SARS-CoV-2. The samples were drawn from the first 160 participants of the ongoing ImmuneRACE study and from under 1,500 subjects provided by 6 global collaborators. Sample metadata almost always included a de-identified subject ID, COVID-19 status, age in years and sex. HLA class I and class II types, where available, came from metadata supplied by the sample provider rather than from assay-based typing.

The paper's findings and limits, for the study overall: How much clinical and demographic metadata was included differed by source and by participant, and the metadata was provided uncurated.

The source of this sequence is a woman between 50 and 59 years old with active or convalescent COVID-19. Sequences were obtained from peripheral blood.

CDR3 region: CASSDIAGRELFF. The nucleotide sequence is TGTGCCAGCAGTGACATAGCGGGGAGGGAGCTGTTTTTT. The sequence joins TRBV2 to TRBJ2-2, with 8 middle bases fitting TRBD2. Taken from the germline V gene, the CDR1 and CDR2 loops are SNHLY and FYNNEI. Including the terminal cysteine and phenylalanine, the CDR3 comprises 13 residues. The read is trimmed to its CDR3 DNA, 39 bases read in frame from base 1. Trimming leaves V shorter by 3 bases and J shorter by 9 bases, with the junction holding 3 bases beyond the gene matches.